This passage covers 11 T cell receptor beta chains from one sample sequenced in a study of CD8+ T cells in alopecia areata. RNA extraction was followed by reverse transcription into cDNA, which acted as the sequencing template. The protocol was immunoSEQ multiplex PCR, while the TCRdb copy is restricted to in-frame clones and leaves out a portion. The sample holds approximately 12,000 clones, about 60% seen once. Peripheral blood samples and lesional scalp punch biopsies were obtained from alopecia areata patients. The specimen sequenced was skin. Receptors were obtained from a human donor with alopecia areata.

The rearrangement uses TRBV28 and TRBJ2-3; D not certain. This CDR3 has 15 amino acids. The germline CDR1 and CDR2 sequences are MDHEN and SYDVKM. The V end lost 8 bases, the J end lost 0 bases, and 15 bases lay between the germline ends. CDR3 region: CASGAMGLSTDTQYF. The CDR3 DNA reads TGTGCCAGCGGCGCTATGGGCCTGAGCACAGATACGCAGTATTTT.

The gene calls are TRBV4-3 and TRBJ2-7; TRBD2 matches 9 bases. The CDR3 is made up of 15 amino acids. V dropped 2 bases and J dropped 3; count of bases not matched to a gene: 5. The germline V gene has CDR1 LGHNA and CDR2 YSLEER. The CDR3 nucleotides are TGCGCCAGCAGCCAAAGGGGTAGCGGGGGCTACGAGCAGTACTTC. Protein product: CASSQRGSGGYEQYF.

V usage is TRBV4-1 and J usage is TRBJ2-3, with 11 bases fitting TRBD2. Germline lookup yields CDR1 MGHRA and CDR2 YSYEKL. The CDR3 extends over 17 amino acids. With 1 base clipped from V and 6 bases from J, the junction kept 9 bases outside the gene matches. In DNA, the CDR3 is TGCGCCAGCAGCCAAGTTACTAGCGGGAGTAGGGGCGATACGCAGTATTTT. Protein product: CASSQVTSGSRGDTQYF.

The J gene is TRBJ2-5, the V gene TRBV10-2; tentative D call: TRBD2 (5 bases). Trimming took 3 bases from V and 2 from J, leaving 7 bases between them. The CDR3 consists of 13 residues. CDR1 WSHSY and CDR2 SAAADI come from the germline V gene. CDR3 sequence (DNA): TGCGCCAGCAGTGAACTAGATCAAGAGACCCAGTACTTC. This codes for CASSELDQETQYF.

The V call is TRBV4-2, the J call TRBJ1-2; 7 bases are a match to TRBD1. Germline V gene lookup returns CDR1 LGHNA and CDR2 YNFKEQ. V dropped 1 base and J dropped 3; count of bases not matched to a gene: 11. The CDR3 consists of 17 residues. This CDR3 reads CASSQVGTAVGYYGYTF. The CDR3 region has the DNA TGTGCCAGCAGCCAAGTTGGGACAGCGGTGGGATACTATGGCTACACCTTC.

The rearrangement links TRBV5-1 to TRBJ2-7; no reliable D call. CDR1 and CDR2 from the germline V gene are SGHRS and YFSETQ. V was trimmed by 4 bases and J by 3 bases, leaving 11 bases between them. This CDR3 is 13 amino acids long. The CDR3 nucleotides read TGCGCCAGCAGCCCGGCAGGATTCTACGAGCAGTACTTC. Translation: CASSPAGFYEQYF.

The V gene is TRBV7-2, the J gene TRBJ2-4; D unresolved. This CDR3 has 15 residues. CDR1 is SGHTA, CDR2 FQGNSA, per germline. Between the trimmed V and J ends, which lost 5 bases and 2 bases, there was a span of 13 bases. Written as DNA, the CDR3 is TGTGCCAGCAGCCAACCCCGGTATTCCAAAAACATTCAGTACTTC. Its protein product is CASSQPRYSKNIQYF.

The chain carries TRBV6-5 and TRBJ1-4; D possibly corresponds to TRBD1 (6 bases). The CDR3 length is 15 residues. Germline values: CDR1 MNHEY, CDR2 SVGAGI. The V gene lost 5 bases and the J gene lost 0 bases, with 10 bases spanning the gap. In DNA form, the CDR3 reads TGTGCCAGCAGTGGACAGTTTGCAACTAATGAAAAACTGTTTTTT. Residues: CASSGQFATNEKLFF.

This chain links TRBV5-1 with TRBJ2-2; 10 nucleotides match TRBD2. Germline V gives CDR1 SGHRS, CDR2 YFSETQ. Germline trimming cut 3 bases from V and 2 bases from J; bases unmatched to any gene: 7. The CDR3 is 17 residues long. The CDR3 region is CASSWTSGSPNTGELFF. The CDR3 nucleotides read TGCGCCAGCAGCTGGACTAGCGGATCTCCCAACACCGGGGAGCTGTTTTTT.

The chain employs TRBV14 and TRBJ2-2, with D perhaps matching TRBD1 or TRBD2 (5 bases each). The V gene's germline CDR1 is SGHDN and CDR2 FVKESK. CDR3 length: 16 amino acids. Trimming stripped 2 bases from V and 4 bases from J, with 14 bases between. CDR3 protein: CASSQRAGTSTGELFF. In DNA form, the CDR3 reads TGTGCCAGCAGCCAACGTGCAGGGACGAGCACCGGGGAGCTGTTTTTT. Full variable domain (missing parts from reference TRBV14 and TRBJ2-2): EAGVTQFPSHSVIEKGQTVTLRCDPISGHDNLYWYRRVMGKEIKFLLHFVKESKQDESGMPNNRFLAERTGGTYSTLKVQPAELEDSGVYFCASSQRAGTSTGELFFGEGSRLTVL.

The chain carries TRBV29-1 and TRBJ1-1; D uncertain. The CDR3 has 14 amino acids. Germline V gene sequence: CDR1 SQVTM, CDR2 ANQGSEA. The V gene lost 3 bases and the J gene lost 0 bases, with 11 bases spanning the gap. CDR3: CSVEGTVMNTEAFF. The CDR3 nucleotides read TGCAGCGTTGAGGGAACAGTAATGAACACTGAAGCTTTCTTT.